Listed below are T cell receptor beta chains from one sample, sequenced in a study of cytomegalovirus exposure and HLA in healthy donors. The protocol was immunoSEQ multiplex PCR, while the TCRdb copy is restricted to in-frame clones and leaves out a portion. The sample contains 170,000 or so clones, approximately 84% of which appear only once. Source material: PBMCs. These receptors were taken from a girl aged 5-17 years in good health and CMV-seropositive. The CDR3 runs from the conserved cysteine through the conserved F or W. The D gene is left open where the match is weak. Expanded clones get a size class; other rows say once, few or many, or leave the size out.

>TRBJ2-3|.|.|TRBV6-5
CASSRTVSSTDTQYF
TGTGCCAGCAGCAGGACAGTCTCTAGCACAGATACGCAGTATTTT
>TRBJ2-7|.|.|TRBV18
CASSPSTGSYEQYF
TGTGCCAGCTCACCTTCTACAGGGAGCTACGAGCAGTACTTC
>TRBJ2-5|TRBD2|.|TRBV14
CASSPDPSGGSGEETQYF
TGTGCCAGCAGCCCGGACCCTAGCGGGGGCTCAGGGGAAGAGACCCAGTACTTC
>TRBJ2-5|.|few|TRBV11-2
CASSPAEETQYF
TGTGCCAGCAGCCCGGCGGAAGAGACCCAGTACTTC
>TRBJ2-2|.|.|TRBV2
CASSGRGRNTGELFF
TGTGCCAGCAGTGGGCGGGGGCGCAACACCGGGGAGCTGTTTTTT
>TRBJ1-2|TRBD1|.|TRBV7-9
CASSKQGVSYGYTF
TGTGCCAGCAGCAAACAGGGGGTTTCTTATGGCTACACCTTC
>TRBJ2-1|TRBD2|.|TRBV6-5
CASRATSGVRNEQFF
TGTGCCAGCAGAGCGACTAGCGGGGTACGCAATGAGCAGTTCTTC
>TRBJ1-4|.|.|TRBV4-2
CASSQENSGRGEKLFF
TGTGCCAGCAGCCAAGAAAACTCGGGGAGGGGTGAAAAACTGTTTTTT
>TRBJ1-2|TRBD1|.|TRBV5-4
CASTAQGRIVDGYTF
TGTGCCAGCACCGCACAGGGGAGGATAGTTGATGGCTACACCTTC
>TRBJ2-7|.|.|TRBV2
CASRRPGSYEQYF
TGTGCCAGCAGGAGGCCGGGTAGCTACGAGCAGTACTTC
>TRBJ2-7|.|.|TRBV27
CASSFLGAEEQYF
TGTGCCAGCAGTTTCCTTGGGGCGGAAGAGCAGTACTTC
>TRBJ1-1|.|.|TRBV10-1
CASSESPGPNTEAFF
TGCGCCAGCAGTGAGTCTCCAGGCCCCAACACTGAAGCTTTCTTT
>TRBJ2-3|.|.|TRBV7-2
CASSFPGGRTPDTQYF
TGTGCCAGCAGCTTCCCCGGGGGGCGCACTCCGGATACGCAGTATTTT
>TRBJ1-1|TRBD1|once|TRBV9
CASSGGGQVATEAFF
TGTGCCAGCAGCGGAGGGGGACAGGTGGCCACTGAAGCTTTCTTT
>TRBJ1-5|.|.|TRBV6-1
CASSVEVSGNQPQHF
TGTGCCAGCAGTGTAGAAGTTTCGGGCAATCAGCCCCAGCATTTT
>TRBJ1-1|.|.|TRBV5-1
CASSLASSEAFF
TGCGCCAGCAGCTTGGCGTCTTCCGAAGCTTTCTTT
>TRBJ2-7|.|.|TRBV14
CASSQGVGDNYEQYF
TGTGCCAGCAGCCAGGGTGTAGGGGATAACTACGAGCAGTACTTC
>TRBJ2-3|TRBD2|.|TRBV6-4
CASSGIAGSTDTQYF
TGTGCCAGCAGTGGCATAGCGGGTAGCACAGATACGCAGTATTTT